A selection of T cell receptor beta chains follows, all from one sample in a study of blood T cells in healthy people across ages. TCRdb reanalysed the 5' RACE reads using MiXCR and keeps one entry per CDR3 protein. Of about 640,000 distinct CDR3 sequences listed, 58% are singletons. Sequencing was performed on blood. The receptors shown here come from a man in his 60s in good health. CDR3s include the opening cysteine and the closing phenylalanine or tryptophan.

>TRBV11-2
CVSSLGSLAGFQETQYF
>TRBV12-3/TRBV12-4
CASRGVRGSFF
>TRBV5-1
CATKKTSGATDTQYF
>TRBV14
CASSYGTSGADTQYF
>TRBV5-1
CASSQDRVEGANVLTF
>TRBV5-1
CASSLDQGTYEQYF
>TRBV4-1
CASSQSPGQGGTGELFF
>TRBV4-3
CASSQGLAGGIGNEQFF
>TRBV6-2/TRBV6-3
CASSSLDSSSTDTQYF
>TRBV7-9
CASSRTGQDNEQFF
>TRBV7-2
CASTLNRGPYEQYF
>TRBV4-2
CASSQEGQENTGELFF
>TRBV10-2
CASTLAGSFGKQFF
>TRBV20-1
CSARPLSRSHNEQFF
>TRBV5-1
CASSLEFLNTEAFF
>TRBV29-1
CSVRQGAGYGYTF
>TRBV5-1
CARSLALGANVLTF